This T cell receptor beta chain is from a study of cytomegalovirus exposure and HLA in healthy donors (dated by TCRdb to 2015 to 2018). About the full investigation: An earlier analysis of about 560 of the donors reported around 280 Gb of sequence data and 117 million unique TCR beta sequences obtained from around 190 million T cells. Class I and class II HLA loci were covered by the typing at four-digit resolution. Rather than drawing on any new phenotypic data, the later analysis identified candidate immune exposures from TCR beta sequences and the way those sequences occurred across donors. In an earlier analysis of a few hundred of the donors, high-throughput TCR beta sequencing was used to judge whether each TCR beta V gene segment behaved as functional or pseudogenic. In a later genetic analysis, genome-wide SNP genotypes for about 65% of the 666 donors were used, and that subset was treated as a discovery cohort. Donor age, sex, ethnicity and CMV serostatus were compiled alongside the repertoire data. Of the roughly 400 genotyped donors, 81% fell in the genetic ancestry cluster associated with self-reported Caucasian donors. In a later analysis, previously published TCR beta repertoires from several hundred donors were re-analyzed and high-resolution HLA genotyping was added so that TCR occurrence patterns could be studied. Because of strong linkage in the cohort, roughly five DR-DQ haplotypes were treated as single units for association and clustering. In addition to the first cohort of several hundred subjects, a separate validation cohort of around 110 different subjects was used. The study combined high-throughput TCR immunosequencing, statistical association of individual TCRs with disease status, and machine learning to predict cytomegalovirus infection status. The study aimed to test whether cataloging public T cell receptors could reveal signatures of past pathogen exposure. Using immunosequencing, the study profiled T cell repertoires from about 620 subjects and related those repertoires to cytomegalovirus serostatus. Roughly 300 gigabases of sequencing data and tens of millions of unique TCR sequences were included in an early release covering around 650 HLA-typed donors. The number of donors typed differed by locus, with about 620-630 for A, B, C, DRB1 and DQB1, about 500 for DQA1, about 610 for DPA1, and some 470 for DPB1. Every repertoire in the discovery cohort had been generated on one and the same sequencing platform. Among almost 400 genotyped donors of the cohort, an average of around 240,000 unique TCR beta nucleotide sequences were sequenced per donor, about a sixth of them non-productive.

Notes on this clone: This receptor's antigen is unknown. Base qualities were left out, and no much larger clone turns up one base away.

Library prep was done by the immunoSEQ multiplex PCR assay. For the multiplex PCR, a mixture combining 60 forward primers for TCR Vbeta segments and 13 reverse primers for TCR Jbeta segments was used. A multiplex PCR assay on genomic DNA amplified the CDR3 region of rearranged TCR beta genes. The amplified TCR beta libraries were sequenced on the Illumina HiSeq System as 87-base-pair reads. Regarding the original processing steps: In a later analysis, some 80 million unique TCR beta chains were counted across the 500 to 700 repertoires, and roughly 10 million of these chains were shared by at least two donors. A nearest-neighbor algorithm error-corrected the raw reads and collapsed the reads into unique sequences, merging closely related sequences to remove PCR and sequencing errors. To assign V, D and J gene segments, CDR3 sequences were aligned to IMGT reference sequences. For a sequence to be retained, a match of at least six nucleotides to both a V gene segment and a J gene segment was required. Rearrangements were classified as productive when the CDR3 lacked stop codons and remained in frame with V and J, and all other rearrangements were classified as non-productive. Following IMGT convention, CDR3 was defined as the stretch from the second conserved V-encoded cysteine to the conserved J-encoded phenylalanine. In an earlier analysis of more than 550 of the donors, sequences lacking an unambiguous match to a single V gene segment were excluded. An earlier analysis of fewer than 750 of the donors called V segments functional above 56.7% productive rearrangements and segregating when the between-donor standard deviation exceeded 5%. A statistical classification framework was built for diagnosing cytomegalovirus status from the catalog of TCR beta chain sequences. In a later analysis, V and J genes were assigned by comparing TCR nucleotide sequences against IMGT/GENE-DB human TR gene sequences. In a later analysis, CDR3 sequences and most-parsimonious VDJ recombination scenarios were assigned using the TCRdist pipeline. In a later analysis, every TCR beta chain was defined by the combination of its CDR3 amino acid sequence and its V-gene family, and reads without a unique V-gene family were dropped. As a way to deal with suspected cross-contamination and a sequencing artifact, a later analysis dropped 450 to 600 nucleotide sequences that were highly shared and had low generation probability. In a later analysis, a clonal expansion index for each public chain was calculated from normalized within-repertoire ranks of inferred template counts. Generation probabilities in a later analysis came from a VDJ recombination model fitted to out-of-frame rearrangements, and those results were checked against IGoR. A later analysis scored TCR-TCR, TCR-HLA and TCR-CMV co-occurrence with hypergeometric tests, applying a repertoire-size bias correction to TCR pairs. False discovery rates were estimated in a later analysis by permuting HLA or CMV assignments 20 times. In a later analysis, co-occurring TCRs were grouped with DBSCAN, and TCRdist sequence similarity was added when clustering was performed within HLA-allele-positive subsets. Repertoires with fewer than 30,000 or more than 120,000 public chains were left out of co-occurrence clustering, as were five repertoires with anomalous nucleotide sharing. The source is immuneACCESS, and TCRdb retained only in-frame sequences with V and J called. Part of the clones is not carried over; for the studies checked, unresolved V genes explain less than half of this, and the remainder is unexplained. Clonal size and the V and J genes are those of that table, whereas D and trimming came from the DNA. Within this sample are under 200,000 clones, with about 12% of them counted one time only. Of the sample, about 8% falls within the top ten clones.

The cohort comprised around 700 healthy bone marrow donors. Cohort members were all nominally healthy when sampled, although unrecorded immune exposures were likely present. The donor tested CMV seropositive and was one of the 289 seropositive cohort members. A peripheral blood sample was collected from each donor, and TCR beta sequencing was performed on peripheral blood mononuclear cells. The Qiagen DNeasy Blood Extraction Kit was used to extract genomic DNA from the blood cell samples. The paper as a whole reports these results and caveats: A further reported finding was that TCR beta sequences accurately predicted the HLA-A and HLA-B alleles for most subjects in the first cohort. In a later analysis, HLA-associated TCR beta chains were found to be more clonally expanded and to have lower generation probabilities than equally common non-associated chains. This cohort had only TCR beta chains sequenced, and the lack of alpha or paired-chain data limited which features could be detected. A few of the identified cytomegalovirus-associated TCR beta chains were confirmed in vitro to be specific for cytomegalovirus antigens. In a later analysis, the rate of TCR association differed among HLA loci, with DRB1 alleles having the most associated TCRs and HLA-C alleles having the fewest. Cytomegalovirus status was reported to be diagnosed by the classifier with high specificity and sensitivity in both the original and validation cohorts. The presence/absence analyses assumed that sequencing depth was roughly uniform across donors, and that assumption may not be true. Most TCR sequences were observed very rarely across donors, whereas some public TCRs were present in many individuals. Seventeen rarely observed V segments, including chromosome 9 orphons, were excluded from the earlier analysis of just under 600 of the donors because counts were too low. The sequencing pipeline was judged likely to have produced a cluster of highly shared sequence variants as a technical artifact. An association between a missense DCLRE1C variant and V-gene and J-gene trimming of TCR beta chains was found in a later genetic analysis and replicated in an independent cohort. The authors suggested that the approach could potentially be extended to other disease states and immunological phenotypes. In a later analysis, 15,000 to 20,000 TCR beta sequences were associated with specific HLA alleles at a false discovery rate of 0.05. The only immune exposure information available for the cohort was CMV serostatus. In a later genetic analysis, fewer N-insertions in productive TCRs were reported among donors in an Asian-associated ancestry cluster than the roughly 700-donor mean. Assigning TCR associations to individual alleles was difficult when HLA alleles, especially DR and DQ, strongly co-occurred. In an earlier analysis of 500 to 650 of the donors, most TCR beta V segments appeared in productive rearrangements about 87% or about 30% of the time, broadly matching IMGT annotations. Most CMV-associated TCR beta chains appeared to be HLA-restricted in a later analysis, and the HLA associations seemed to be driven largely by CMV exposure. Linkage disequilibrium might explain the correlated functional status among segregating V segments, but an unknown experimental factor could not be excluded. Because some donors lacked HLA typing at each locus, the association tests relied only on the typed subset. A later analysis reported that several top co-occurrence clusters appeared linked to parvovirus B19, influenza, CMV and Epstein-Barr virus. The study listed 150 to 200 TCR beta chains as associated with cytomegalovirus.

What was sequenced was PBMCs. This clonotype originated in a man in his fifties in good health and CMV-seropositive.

The CDR3 protein: CASSAASGTALVGNTEAFF. The DNA reads as follows: TGTGCCAGCAGCGCGGCGTCGGGGACAGCGCTTGTTGGGAACACTGAAGCTTTCTTT. The V and J segments used are TRBV9 and TRBJ1-1, with 7 middle bases fitting TRBD1. The germline V gene yields SGDLS for CDR1 and YYNGEE for CDR2. Unmatched junction bases come to 18, with V trimmed by 3 bases and J by 1 base. From cysteine to phenylalanine, the CDR3 is 19 amino acids long. Here the CDR3 DNA is all that survives: 57 bases in frame from base 1.